This TCR beta chain was captured in a study of blood T cell repertoires in COVID-19 (dated by TCRdb to between 2020 and 2021). Turning to the overall study: Collaborator samples came from the United States, Italy and Spain and covered acute and convalescent phases of COVID-19. The material from the prospective study consisted of cDNA or gDNA derived from T cells, B-cell-depleted T cells, or PBMCs. The dataset comprised deeply sampled blood TCRbeta repertoires from subjects exposed to, actively infected with, or recovered from COVID-19. A freely available public database, intended as a resource for researchers studying the immune response to SARS-CoV-2, is where the repertoires were released. The samples were drawn from two sources: the first 160 participants of the ongoing ImmuneRACE study, and 1,000 to 1,500 subjects contributed by 6 global collaborators. Sample metadata almost always included a de-identified subject ID, COVID-19 status, age in years and sex. Where available, HLA class I and class II types were taken from metadata supplied by the sample provider and were not determined by assay-based typing.

In Seattle, one collaborating source enrolled patients while the infection was active and tracked those patients longitudinally over the course of disease. Collaborating institutions collected whole blood in K2EDTA tubes following their own protocols. For TCRbeta analysis, collaborator samples were shipped as frozen whole blood, as isolated PBMCs, or as DNA extracted from either sample type. TCRbeta CDR3 regions were amplified from genomic DNA using the immunoSEQ Assay, a bias-controlled multiplex PCR. As for how the authors treated the data: The number of nucleated cells in each sample was estimated by amplification of reference gene primers within the assay. Sequence reads were collapsed and filtered to measure the absolute abundance of every unique TCRbeta CDR3 rearrangement. For each sample, productive Simpson clonality was calculated as the square root of Simpson's diversity index across productive rearrangements. Drawn from immuneACCESS, this table holds only the in-frame rearrangements with V and J called that TCRdb kept. Clones are partly lost; checked studies trace under half to an unresolved V gene and leave the rest unexplained. V and J calls and clone size are those listed in that table; D and trimming were worked out from the DNA. In all, the sample holds approximately 180,000 clones, and approximately 81% of those were seen once. About 20% of the sample rests with the top ten.

Details on this clone: No cognate antigen has been identified for it. Base qualities were left out, and no much larger clone turns up one base away.

V is pruned by 6 bases and J by 6 bases, leaving 9 bases of the junction without a gene match. The germline V gene (reference sequence) yields MNHEY for CDR1 and SMNVEV for CDR2. From cysteine to phenylalanine, the CDR3 is 15 amino acids long. This entry keeps only the CDR3 DNA: 45 bases, framed from base 1. Study-level results and caveats: The quantity of clinical and demographic metadata differed by source and by participant and was supplied without curation.

The sequencing input was peripheral blood. The rearranged segments are TRBV27 and TRBJ2-7; 12 middle bases align to TRBD2. This TCR was sampled from a person aged 65-85 years with COVID-19, enrolled during active disease. CDR3 loop: CASRPGLAGLGEQYF. The DNA sequence reads TGTGCCAGCAGACCGGGACTAGCGGGCCTCGGCGAGCAGTACTTC.